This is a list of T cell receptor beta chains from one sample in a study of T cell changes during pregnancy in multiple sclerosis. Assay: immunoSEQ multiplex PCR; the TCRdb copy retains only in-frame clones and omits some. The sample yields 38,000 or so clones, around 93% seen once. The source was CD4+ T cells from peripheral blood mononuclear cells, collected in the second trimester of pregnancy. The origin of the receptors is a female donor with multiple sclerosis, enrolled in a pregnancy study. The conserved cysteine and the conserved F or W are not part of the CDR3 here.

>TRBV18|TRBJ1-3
ASSSQGSGNTIY
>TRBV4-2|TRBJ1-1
ASSQAPGGADTEAF
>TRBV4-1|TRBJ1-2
ASSQAGANYGYT
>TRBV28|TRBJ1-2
ASSLAGVNNYGYT
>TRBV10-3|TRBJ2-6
AITRDPGANVLT
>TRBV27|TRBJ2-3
ASSFFQRGGIDTQY
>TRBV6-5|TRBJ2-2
ASSYRGRWTGELF
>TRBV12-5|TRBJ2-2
ASGLRLSTGELF
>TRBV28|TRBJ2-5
ASSLSEETQY
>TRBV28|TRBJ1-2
ASSPRDRGSRYGYT
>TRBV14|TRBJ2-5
ASSPAVLAQETQY
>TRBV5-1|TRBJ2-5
ASSRGPSIAGVSQETQY
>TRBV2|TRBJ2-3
ASSFRQGLTDTQY
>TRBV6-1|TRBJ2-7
ASSDGLAGGLLGEQY
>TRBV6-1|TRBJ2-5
ASCHNRGRYQTQY
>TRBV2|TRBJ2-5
ASTLEARYQTQY
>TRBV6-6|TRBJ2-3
ASSYGTGGPDTQY
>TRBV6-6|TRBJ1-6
ASRVGGGGYNSPLH
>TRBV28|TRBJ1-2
ASTSFRGIYGYT
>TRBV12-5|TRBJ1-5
ASGSLYQPQH
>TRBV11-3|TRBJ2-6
ASSPSGANVLT
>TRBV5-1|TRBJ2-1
ASSLVEDEQF
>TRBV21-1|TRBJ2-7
ASKETSYDEQY
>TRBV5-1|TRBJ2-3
ASSLPGTANTDTQY
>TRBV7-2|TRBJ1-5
ASSLAGGQPQH
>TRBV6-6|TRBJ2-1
ASSGQGASSYNEQF
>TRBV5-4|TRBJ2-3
ASSFPGLGGEADTQY
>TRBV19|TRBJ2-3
ASSKSGGPSDTQY
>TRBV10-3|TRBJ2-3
AISRTGGFGTDTQY
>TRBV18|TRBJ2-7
ASSPLPGGPGLFYEQY
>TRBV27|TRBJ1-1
ASSLLQGEAF
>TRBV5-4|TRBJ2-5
ASSPGDSQETQY
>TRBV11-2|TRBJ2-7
ASSPPDRPFEY
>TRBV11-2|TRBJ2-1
ASSYLAGGGGEQF
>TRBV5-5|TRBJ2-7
ASSLGPPGYEQY
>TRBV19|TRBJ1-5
ASSIGQGSNQPQH
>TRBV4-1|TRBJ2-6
ASRLRGYVLT
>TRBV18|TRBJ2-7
ASSRRDLSYEQY
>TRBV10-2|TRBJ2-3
ASSDPGWGGTDTQY
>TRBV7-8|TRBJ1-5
ASSLRARGGNQPQH
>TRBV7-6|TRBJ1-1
ASSPGQGPAPEAF
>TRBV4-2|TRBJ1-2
ASSQAGMYGYT
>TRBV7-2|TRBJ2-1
ASSPWTSSYNEQF
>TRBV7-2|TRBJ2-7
ASSPRVGFYEQY
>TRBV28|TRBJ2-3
ASSGAGTGVKDTQY
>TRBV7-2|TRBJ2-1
ASSHPGLAYNEQF
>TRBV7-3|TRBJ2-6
ASSFRTGGTSGANVLT
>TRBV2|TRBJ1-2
ASSDWQAGGYGYT
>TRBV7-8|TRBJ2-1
ASSPRSGRYNEQF
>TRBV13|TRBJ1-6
ASSLGKGGTSPLH
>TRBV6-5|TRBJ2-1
ASTSGEGSYNEQF
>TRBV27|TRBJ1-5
ASSLRGSGNQPQH
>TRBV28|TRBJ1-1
ALGGSPSEAF
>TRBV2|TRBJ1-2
ASSPTIAGDGYT